Listed below are T cell receptor beta chains from one sample, sequenced in a study of beta chain features in type 1 diabetes. The method was immunoSEQ multiplex PCR; TCRdb's version includes in-frame clones alone and lacks a portion of them. The sample carries about 360,000 clones, approximately 12% recorded once. Sequencing input: naive CD4+ T cells from blood. These receptors all stem from a man between 18 and 35 years old in good health. The CDR3 runs from the conserved cysteine through the conserved F or W. The order of the fields is clone size, J gene, V gene, D gene, CDR3 DNA, CDR3 protein. D genes are given only for firm matches. A clone size is listed for some rows: how often the clone was seen (once, few, many), or a class if it is expanded.

.,TRBJ1-3,TRBV6-6,.,TGTGCCAGCAGTTTAGAGTACTCTGGAAACACCATATATTTT,CASSLEYSGNTIYF
.,TRBJ2-3,TRBV29-1,.,TGCAGCTTAGGACTCCCCACTAGCACAGATACGCAGTATTTT,CSLGLPTSTDTQYF
.,TRBJ2-7,TRBV2,TRBD1,TGTGCCAGCAGTGAGCCGGACAGGTCCTACGAGCAGTACTTC,CASSEPDRSYEQYF
few,TRBJ2-1,TRBV7-9,.,TGTGCCAGCAGTCCCGGTCGCCATGAGCAGTTCTTC,CASSPGRHEQFF
.,TRBJ2-1,TRBV25-1,TRBD2,TGTGCCAGCAGTGGATTGAGCGGGAGAGGGGGAGACAATGAGCAGTTCTTC,CASSGLSGRGGDNEQFF
few,TRBJ1-2,TRBV28,.,TGTGCCAGCAGTTTACACGCCACAGGCGACCTTGCGGGAAGCTACACCTTC,CASSLHATGDLAGSYTF
few,TRBJ1-3,TRBV27,.,TGTGCCAGCAGTCTCAACGGAGGGAACACCATATATTTT,CASSLNGGNTIYF
few,TRBJ1-4,TRBV5-5,.,TGTGCCAGCAGCTCATATGGCTCAACTAATGAAAAACTGTTTTTT,CASSSYGSTNEKLFF
few,TRBJ2-1,TRBV4-3,TRBD1,TGCGCCAGCAGCCAAATGACAGGGGCAGACAATGAGCAGTTCTTC,CASSQMTGADNEQFF
.,TRBJ2-7,TRBV28,TRBD1,TGTGCCATCGCGGGACAGGGGAAATACGAGCAGTACTTC,CAIAGQGKYEQYF
few,TRBJ2-1,TRBV9,TRBD2,TGTGCCAGCAGCGTAGACCTAGCGGGGGGACCATACAATGAGCAGTTCTTC,CASSVDLAGGPYNEQFF
few,TRBJ2-7,TRBV27,.,TGTGCCAGCAGTTTACCGAGGACTCAAAGTCTGTACTTC,CASSLPRTQSLYF
.,TRBJ1-1,TRBV5-6,.,TGTGCCAGCAGCCCACAGTTGAACACTGAAGCTTTCTTT,CASSPQLNTEAFF
.,TRBJ1-6,TRBV7-3,.,TGTGCCAGCAGCCCAACGATGTCAGGGACACCCCTCCACTTT,CASSPTMSGTPLHF
few,TRBJ2-7,TRBV18,TRBD1,TGTGCCAGCTCAAAAAGGGGACAGGGGGCCTCCTACGAGCAGTACTTC,CASSKRGQGASYEQYF
.,TRBJ2-1,TRBV6-5,TRBD1,TGTGCCAGCAGTTTTTCCGGGACAGGGGGTCCCAATGAGCAGTTCTTC,CASSFSGTGGPNEQFF
.,TRBJ2-3,TRBV7-2,.,TGTGCCAGCAGCTCCCTGGATACGCAGTATTTT,CASSSLDTQYF
.,TRBJ2-6,TRBV7-3,.,TGTGCCAGCAGCAAAACAGGCTCTGGGGCCAACGTCCTGACTTTC,CASSKTGSGANVLTF
.,TRBJ2-1,TRBV28,TRBD1,TGTGCCAGCAGGGGACAGTACAATGAGCAGTTCTTC,CASRGQYNEQFF
few,TRBJ2-7,TRBV5-1,.,TGCGCCAGCAGCTTGGAGGGGCAGGAGCGGCAGTACTTC,CASSLEGQERQYF
.,TRBJ1-1,TRBV18,.,TGTGCCAGCTCACCACAACAGCTGAACACTGAAGCTTTCTTT,CASSPQQLNTEAFF
.,TRBJ2-7,TRBV7-3,TRBD2,TGTGCCAGCAGCTTAGGGCTAGCGGGGGCCTACGAGCAGTACTTC,CASSLGLAGAYEQYF
.,TRBJ1-3,TRBV11-2,.,TGTGCCAGCAGCCCGAACAGGGTTGGAAACACCATATATTTT,CASSPNRVGNTIYF
.,TRBJ1-3,TRBV18,.,TGTGCCAGCTCACCTCAATCTGGAAACACCATATATTTT,CASSPQSGNTIYF
few,TRBJ1-2,TRBV5-4,.,TGTGCCAGCAGCCAGGCAGGGAGGCGATCTTCTAACTATGGCTACACCTTC,CASSQAGRRSSNYGYTF
.,TRBJ2-1,TRBV2,.,TGTGCCAGCTCCAAGGAGGGGAGCTCCTACAATGAGCAGTTCTTC,CASSKEGSSYNEQFF
few,TRBJ1-2,TRBV4-3,.,TGCGCCAGCAGCCAAGATGACGGGGTAAAGGGCTATGGCTACACCTTC,CASSQDDGVKGYGYTF
.,TRBJ1-6,TRBV9,.,TGTGCCAGCAGCGCCGTGACCTATGGGGCTTCACCCCTCCACTTT,CASSAVTYGASPLHF
.,TRBJ1-2,TRBV29-1,TRBD1,TGCAGCGTGCGCGGAGACGGGACAGGGCCAATGCTATATGGCTACACCTTC,CSVRGDGTGPMLYGYTF
few,TRBJ2-1,TRBV5-4,.,TGTGCCAGCAGCTTGGATCCTGACATCTCCTACAATGAGCAGTTCTTC,CASSLDPDISYNEQFF
.,TRBJ2-1,TRBV10-3,TRBD2,TGTGCCAGTTGTCCTGGCGGGGGGCTCTACAATGAGCAGTTCTTC,CASCPGGGLYNEQFF
.,TRBJ2-3,TRBV30,.,TGTGCCTGGAGTCTGGGGGGGGCCGGAGATACGCAGTATTTT,CAWSLGGAGDTQYF
.,TRBJ1-5,TRBV27,TRBD1,TGTGCCAGCAGACGGACAGGGGGCCGCAATCAGCCCCAGCATTTT,CASRRTGGRNQPQHF
.,TRBJ1-2,TRBV28,.,TGTGCCAGCAGTTTATCACAACCGCCGGGCTACACCTTC,CASSLSQPPGYTF
.,TRBJ2-1,TRBV5-1,TRBD2,TGCGCCAGCAGCCCCGGGACTAGCGCCTACAATGAGCAGTTCTTC,CASSPGTSAYNEQFF
few,TRBJ1-3,TRBV11-2,.,TGTGCCAGCAGCTTAGTGCGAGGGTCTGGAAACACCATATATTTT,CASSLVRGSGNTIYF
.,TRBJ2-7,TRBV28,TRBD1,TGTGCCAGCAGTTCAGCCGGGACAGGGGGTGTCTACGAGCAGTACTTC,CASSSAGTGGVYEQYF
.,TRBJ2-7,TRBV7-9,TRBD2,TGTGCCAGCAGCTTAGGGGCCGGCGGGAGGGTCTCCTACGAGCAGTACTTC,CASSLGAGGRVSYEQYF
once,TRBJ2-1,TRBV7-2,.,TGTGCCAGCAGCCTAGGCCCGGGGTTGAATGAGCAGTTCTTC,CASSLGPGLNEQFF
.,TRBJ2-1,TRBV28,.,TGTGCCAGCAGTTTTCCCGTCCGCAATGAGCAGTTCTTC,CASSFPVRNEQFF
.,TRBJ1-5,TRBV28,.,TGTGCCAGCAGTCCTCCGCCTTCAGGCGCCAATCAGCCCCAGCATTTT,CASSPPPSGANQPQHF
few,TRBJ2-3,TRBV30,TRBD2,TGTGCCGGACGCGACAGCGGGGTTACGCAGTATTTT,CAGRDSGVTQYF
.,TRBJ2-2,TRBV18,.,TGTGCCAGCTCACGAGGACTAAACACCGGGGAGCTGTTTTTT,CASSRGLNTGELFF
.,TRBJ1-1,TRBV6-5,TRBD1,TGTGCCAGCAGTTCCAGACAGGGGGCGCGGACTGAAGCTTTCTTT,CASSSRQGARTEAFF
few,TRBJ1-5,TRBV28,.,TGTGCCAGCAAACTTCTGGCGGGTCAGCCCCAGCATTTT,CASKLLAGQPQHF
few,TRBJ2-1,TRBV12-5,TRBD1,TGTGCTAGTGCACCGACAGGGGGTCTATCCCTCTCCTACAATGAGCAGTTCTTC,CASAPTGGLSLSYNEQFF
.,TRBJ2-3,TRBV28,.,TGTGCGTCGCGGGGCGGGCCGAGCACAGATACGCAGTATTTT,CASRGGPSTDTQYF
.,TRBJ1-1,TRBV28,TRBD1,TGTGCCAGCAGTCCCCCGGGACAGGGGGACACTGAAGCTTTCTTT,CASSPPGQGDTEAFF